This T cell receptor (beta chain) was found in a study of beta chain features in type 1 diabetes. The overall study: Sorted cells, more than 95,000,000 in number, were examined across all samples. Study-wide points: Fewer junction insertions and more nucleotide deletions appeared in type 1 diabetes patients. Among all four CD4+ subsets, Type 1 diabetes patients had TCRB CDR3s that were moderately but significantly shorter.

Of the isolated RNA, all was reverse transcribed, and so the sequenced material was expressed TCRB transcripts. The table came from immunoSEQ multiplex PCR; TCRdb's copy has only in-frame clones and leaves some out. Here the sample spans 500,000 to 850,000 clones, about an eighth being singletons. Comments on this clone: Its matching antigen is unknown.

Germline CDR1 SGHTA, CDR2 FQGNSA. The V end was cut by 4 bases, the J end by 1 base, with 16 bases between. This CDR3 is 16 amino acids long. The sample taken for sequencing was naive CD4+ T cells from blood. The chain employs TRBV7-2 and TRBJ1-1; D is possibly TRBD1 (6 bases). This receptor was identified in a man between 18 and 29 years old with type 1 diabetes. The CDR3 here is CASSSPLGGPNTEAFF. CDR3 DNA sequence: TGTGCCAGCAGCTCGCCCCTTGGGGGGCCGAACACTGAAGCTTTCTTT.